The 24 T cell receptor beta chains given below trace back to one sample, sequenced in a study of blood T cell repertoires in COVID-19. Repertoires were generated with immunoSEQ multiplex PCR, while TCRdb's copy carries only in-frame clones and drops some. The profile covers 200,000 to 300,000 clones, with 85% to 90% appearing a single time and approximately 5.3% taken by the ten largest. The source material was peripheral blood. These receptors came from an older woman with COVID-19, enrolled during active disease.

V and J are TRBV11-2 and TRBJ1-5; D unresolved. The CDR3 sequence is 13 residues long. V was shortened by 1 base and J by 6 bases, with 7 bases between the two germline ends. The germline CDR1 and CDR2 sequences are SGHAT and FQNNGV. In nucleotides, the CDR3 is TGTGCCAGCAGCTTAGGACGAGGTCAGCCCCAGCATTTT. Residues: CASSLGRGQPQHF.

As DNA, the CDR3 is TGTGCCAGCAGCCGGACAGGGGTTGATGGCTACACCTTC. Its protein product is CASSRTGVDGYTF. The V and J genes are TRBV7-3 and TRBJ1-2, with 9 bases identical to TRBD1. The CDR3 is made up of 13 amino acids. Looked up from germline, CDR1 is SGHTA and CDR2 is FQGTGA. The junction had 4 bases not matched to a gene; V was cut back by 5 bases and J by 6 bases.

The table lists this clone with a count of one. The chain recombines TRBV7-3 with TRBJ2-4, with 7 positions matching TRBD2. CDR3 length: 17 residues. J was trimmed by 0 bases and V by 2 bases; bases with no gene match: 7. Germline-derived CDR1 and CDR2 are SGHTA and FQGTGA. The CDR3 is CASSLGGDPRAKNIQYF. For the CDR3, the DNA is TGTGCCAGCAGCTTAGGGGGGGACCCAAGAGCCAAAAACATTCAGTACTTC.

The J gene is TRBJ2-2, the V gene TRBV6-5, with D tentatively TRBD2 (5 bases). Germline CDR1 MNHEY, CDR2 SVGAGI. Between the trimmed V and J ends, which lost 4 bases and 0 bases, there was a span of 12 bases. The CDR3 loop spans 16 amino acids. The CDR3 sequence is CASSLFSAANTGELFF. In DNA form, the CDR3 reads TGTGCCAGCAGTTTATTTAGCGCGGCGAACACCGGGGAGCTGTTTTTT.

The genes are TRBV9 and TRBJ1-2, with D unresolved. Germline loops: CDR1 SGDLS, CDR2 YYNGEE. Trimming pared 1 base from V and 4 bases from J, leaving 8 bases between. The CDR3 is made up of 13 amino acids. CDR3 region: CASSVLAGYGYTF. As DNA, the CDR3 is TGTGCCAGCAGCGTACTCGCCGGCTATGGCTACACCTTC.

As regards this clone: In the same sample, other DNA sequences code for this CDR3. This sequence joins TRBV5-1 and TRBJ2-1, with 8 bases matching TRBD2. The CDR3 covers 14 residues. V trimming: 3 bases; J trimming: 12 bases; junction bases outside the gene matches: 11. The germline V gene encodes CDR1 SGHRS and CDR2 YFSETQ. The CDR3 is CASSSPPGLGMQFF. In DNA form, the CDR3 reads TGCGCCAGCAGCTCTCCTCCGGGACTAGGAATGCAGTTCTTC.

V gene TRBV5-1 combines with J gene TRBJ1-4; perhaps TRBD1 as D (6 bases). CDR3 length equals 16 residues. Trimming pared 4 bases from V and 5 bases from J, leaving 18 bases between. Looked up from germline, CDR1 is SGHRS and CDR2 is YFSETQ. The CDR3 loop is CASSLQGGAGNEKLFF. CDR3 DNA: TGCGCCAGCAGCCTTCAAGGGGGGGCTGGCAATGAAAAACTGTTTTTT. The variable domain in full, with the rest retrieved from reference TRBV5-1 and TRBJ1-4, is KAGVTQTPRYLIKTRGQQVTLSCSPISGHRSVSWYQQTPGQGLQFLFEYFSETQRNKGNFPGRFSGRQFSNSRSEMNVSTLELGDSALYLCASSLQGGAGNEKLFFGSGTQLSVL.

This CDR3 reads CSVVGLQVGGEQFF. As DNA, the CDR3 is TGCAGCGTTGTAGGACTCCAAGTAGGGGGTGAGCAGTTCTTC. This rearrangement joins TRBV29-1 to TRBJ2-1, with D perhaps TRBD1 (6 bases). CDR3 length equals 14 residues. The V end lost 4 bases, the J end lost 9 bases, and 19 bases lay between the germline ends. The V gene's germline CDR1 is SQVTM and CDR2 ANQGSEA.

CDR3 sequence reads: CASSLGGQANNEQFF. The CDR3 DNA follows: TGTGCCAGCAGCTTAGGGGGACAGGCGAACAATGAGCAGTTCTTC. This chain connects TRBV7-2 to TRBJ2-1, with 8 bases fitting TRBD1. There are 15 residues in the CDR3. Germline trimming cut 1 base from V and 5 bases from J; bases unmatched to any gene: 4. Per germline, CDR1 SGHTA and CDR2 FQGNSA.

The chain carries TRBV5-8 and TRBJ1-5; TRBD1 matches 7 bases. The CDR3 totals 15 residues. Germline V CDR1 and CDR2: SGHTS, YDEGEE. The J segment lost 7 bases and the V segment lost 6 bases, leaving 13 bases of the junction unmatched. In DNA form, the CDR3 reads TGTGCCAGCACAAATAGAAGACAGGGACGGCAGCCCCAGCATTTT. It encodes CASTNRRQGRQPQHF.

This rearrangement joins TRBV6-5 to TRBJ2-2; tentative D call: TRBD2 (6 bases). Germline V gene lookup returns CDR1 MNHEY and CDR2 SVGAGI. Trimming cost V 5 bases and J 1 base, with 8 bases left between them. The CDR3 loop spans 14 amino acids. Here the CDR3 DNA reads TGTGCCAGCAGTCGGGACTTGAACACCGGGGAGCTGTTTTTT. This encodes CASSRDLNTGELFF.

This rearrangement joins TRBV18 to TRBJ2-1, with 7 bases aligning to TRBD2. This CDR3 is built from 15 residues. V shed 3 bases, J shed 3 bases, and the junction held 5 bases outside the gene matches. The V gene's germline CDR1 is KGHSH and CDR2 LQKENI. Written as DNA, the CDR3 is TGTGCCAGCTCACCTGCGGGACTACGCTACAATGAGCAGTTCTTC. As protein: CASSPAGLRYNEQFF.

With regard to this clone: Other nucleotide sequences in the sample specify the same CDR3. The V gene is TRBV3-1 (or the pseudogene TRBV3-2), the J gene TRBJ1-3; D perhaps matches TRBD1 (6 bases). The germline V gene encodes CDR1 LGHDT and CDR2 YNNKEL (reference sequence). Trimming took 5 bases from V and 0 from J, leaving 11 bases between them. The CDR3 is 15 residues long. DNA for the CDR3: TGTGCCAGCAGCGGGGGCAGAATCTCTGGAAACACCATATATTTT. Translation: CASSGGRISGNTIYF.

J is TRBJ2-1 and V is TRBV18, with 9 bases that match TRBD2. The CDR3 length is 20 residues. Trimming at V came to 0 bases and at J to 10 bases, leaving 22 bases not matched to a gene. Germline lookup yields CDR1 KGHSH and CDR2 LQKENI. CDR3 region: CASSPPLGRGGAGGLKEQFF. The CDR3 DNA follows: TGTGCCAGCTCACCACCGCTGGGCAGGGGTGGAGCGGGAGGTTTGAAAGAGCAGTTCTTC.

Points on this clone: The germline gene is not matched at one end of the junction; a read error may be the cause. The gene calls are TRBV6-5 and TRBJ2-7, with 10 bases matching TRBD2. Germline CDR1 is MNHEY and CDR2 is SVGAGI. This CDR3 has 15 amino acids. The CDR3 DNA follows: TGTGCCAGCAGTTACTCCTCAGGGACGTCTAGCGGGAGACACTTC. The encoded protein is CASSYSSGTSSGRHF.

Written as DNA, the CDR3 is TGTGCCAGCACCATACCGGGGGGGGATCAGCCCCAGCATTTT. It encodes CASTIPGGDQPQHF. This chain connects TRBV6-6 to TRBJ1-5; perhaps TRBD1 as D (5 bases). V lost 7 bases, J lost 5 bases, and 15 bases lay in between. The germline gives CDR1 MNHNY, CDR2 SVGAGI (reference sequence). This CDR3 spans 14 amino acids.

This chain connects TRBV3-1 (or the pseudogene TRBV3-2) to TRBJ1-5, with no clear D. V lost 3 bases and J lost 1, with 13 bases in between. Looked up from germline, CDR1 is LGHDT and CDR2 is YNNKEL (reference sequence). This CDR3 has 16 amino acids. This CDR3 is CASSHGAFGSNQPQHF. DNA of the CDR3: TGTGCCAGCAGCCATGGAGCATTCGGGAGCAATCAGCCCCAGCATTTT.

This clone has just one count. The gene calls are TRBV11-2 and TRBJ2-2, with 9 bases aligning to TRBD1. Germline V gives CDR1 SGHAT, CDR2 FQNNGV. The CDR3 has 15 amino acids. Unmatched junction bases numbered 3, after V lost 2 bases and J lost 5 bases. CDR3 sequence (DNA): TGTGCCAGCAGCTTAAACAGGGGGCTTACCGGGGAGCTGTTTTTT. Its translation is CASSLNRGLTGELFF.

The chain joins TRBV5-5 to TRBJ1-2, with 8 positions matching TRBD1. The CDR3 covers 17 residues. Germline V gene data show CDR1 as SGHKS and CDR2 as YYEKEE (reference sequence). V lost 0 bases and J lost 0; bases outside the gene matches: 7. CDR3 residues: CASSLALGQETNYGYTF. DNA of the CDR3: TGTGCCAGCAGCTTGGCCCTGGGACAGGAAACTAACTATGGCTACACCTTC.

The J gene is TRBJ1-5, the V gene TRBV30, with no clear D. The CDR3 spans 13 residues. V lost 2 bases, J lost 4 bases, and 9 bases lay in between. Per the germline V gene, CDR1 is GTSNPN and CDR2 is SVGIG (reference sequence). CDR3 in DNA: TGTGCCTGGAGTTCGGGGATGAATCAGCCCCAGCATTTT. It specifies CAWSSGMNQPQHF.

The chain joins TRBV27 to TRBJ1-1; D remains unclear. Germline V gene sequence: CDR1 MNHEY, CDR2 SMNVEV (reference sequence). Deletions cut 6 bases from V and 1 base from J, with 6 bases between. The CDR3 is 12 amino acids. The CDR3 loop reads CASSNRNTEAFF. The CDR3 DNA reads as TGTGCCAGCAGCAACAGGAACACTGAAGCTTTCTTT.

The chain uses TRBV27 and TRBJ2-1; 10 bases map to TRBD2. Germline V gene lookup returns CDR1 MNHEY and CDR2 SMNVEV (reference sequence). The ends lost 5 bases at V and 0 bases at J; junction bases unmatched: 10. This CDR3 has 18 residues. The chain's CDR3 is CASSTWTSGGSSYNEQFF. The CDR3 DNA reads TGTGCCAGCAGTACCTGGACTAGCGGAGGCAGCTCCTACAATGAGCAGTTCTTC.

V and J are TRBV11-1 and TRBJ1-3; D not certain. The ends were cut back, 5 bases at V and 0 bases at J, with 11 bases in the middle. This CDR3 spans 15 amino acids. Germline V gene sequence: CDR1 SGHAT, CDR2 FQDESV (reference sequence). The CDR3, as DNA: TGTGCCAGCAGCCGCGACGGGATCTCTGGAAACACCATATATTTT. Its translation is CASSRDGISGNTIYF. Full variable domain (rest looked up from reference TRBV11-1 and TRBJ1-3): EAEVAQSPRYKITEKSQAVAFWCDPISGHATLYWYRQILGQGPELLVQFQDESVVDDSQLPKDRFSAERLKGVDSTLKIQPAELGDSAMYLCASSRDGISGNTIYFGEGSWLTVV.

The chain combines TRBV2 with TRBJ1-4; possible D gene TRBD1, 5 bases. CDR1 is SNHLY and CDR2 is FYNNEI in the germline V gene. The length of the CDR3 is 15 residues. V lost 8 bases, J lost 3 bases, and 16 bases lay in between. DNA for the CDR3: TGTGCCAGCGGGGGGGTCGGGGTGGCTAATGAAAAACTGTTTTTT. Protein sequence: CASGGVGVANEKLFF. The variable domain in full, completed from reference TRBV2 and TRBJ1-4, reads EPEVTQTPSHQVTQMGQEVILRCVPISNHLYFYWYRQILGQKVEFLVSFYNNEISEKSEIFDDQFSVERPDGSNFTLKIRSTKLEDSAMYFCASGGVGVANEKLFFGSGTQLSVL.